This T cell receptor (beta chain) was found in a study of follicular helper T cells after annual influenza vaccination. Study overall: Across the 2013-2014, 2014-2015 and 2015-2016 vaccination seasons, some subjects were resampled.

The time point here: 2015-2016 season, pre-vaccination. Adults were given seasonal inactivated influenza vaccine, and blood CD4 subsets were sorted before and after vaccination. Study-level results: Yearly vaccinations repeatedly recalled conserved clonotypes in ICOS+CD38+ cTfh. Only roughly 10-20% of analyzed cells yielded productive TCRB sequences.

Data came from immunoSEQ multiplex PCR; TCRdb stores just in-frame clones and leaves some out. The sample lists hundreds of clones; approximately 85% were seen once. As to this clone: Its antigen is as yet unknown.

The germline V gene encodes CDR1 MDHEN and CDR2 SYDVKM. The CDR3 is 14 residues long. V lost 6 bases and J lost 3; bases outside the gene matches: 5. The specimen comprised CXCR5+ CD38- circulating T follicular helper cells from blood, sampled on the day of influenza vaccination. Sample subset: circulating Tfh, non-naive CD4+CXCR5+PD-1+ (ICOS+CD38+ or ICOS-CD38-). V usage is TRBV28 and J usage is TRBJ1-5; 7 nucleotides line up with TRBD1. This TCR was sampled from an adult who received the influenza vaccine. CDR3: CASSLGQPNQPQHF. DNA of the CDR3: TGTGCCAGCAGCCTGGGACAGCCCAATCAGCCCCAGCATTTT.